This T cell receptor beta chain was sequenced in a study of cytomegalovirus exposure and HLA in healthy donors. Broader study findings: It was 150 to 200 TCR beta chains that were listed as cytomegalovirus-associated. Clusters of TCRs from the first cohort tended to co-occur in the roughly 120 validation repertoires (as a later analysis found).

As for this clone: Its antigen remains unidentified.

Sequenced by immunoSEQ multiplex PCR; TCRdb stores in-frame clones only, minus some. The table lists fewer than 150,000 clones, approximately 88% of them singletons, with more than 1.5% in the top ten. CDR3 length equals 14 residues. Trimming shortened V by 2 bases and J by 7 bases, and 14 bases separated the two germline ends. Germline CDR1 and CDR2: MDHEN and SYDVKM. The TCR sequence derives from a man between 18 and 35 years old in good health and CMV-seronegative. Sequences were obtained from PBMCs. The chain couples TRBV28 to TRBJ1-2; D is unresolved. CDR3 bases: TGTGCCAGCAGTTTAGGCCAGACAAGGCTTGGCTACACCTTC. It translates to CASSLGQTRLGYTF.